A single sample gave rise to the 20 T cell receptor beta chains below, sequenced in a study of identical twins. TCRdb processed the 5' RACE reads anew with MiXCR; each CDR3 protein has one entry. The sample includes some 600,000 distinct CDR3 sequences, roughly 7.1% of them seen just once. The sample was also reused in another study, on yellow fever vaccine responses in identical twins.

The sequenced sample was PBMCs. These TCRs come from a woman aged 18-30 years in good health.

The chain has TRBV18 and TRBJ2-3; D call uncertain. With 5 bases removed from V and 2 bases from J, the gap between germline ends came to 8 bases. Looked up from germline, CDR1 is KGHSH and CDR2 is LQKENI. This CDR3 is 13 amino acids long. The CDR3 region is CASSSTTTDTQYF. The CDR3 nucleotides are TGTGCCAGCTCATCGACCACCACAGATACGCAGTATTTT. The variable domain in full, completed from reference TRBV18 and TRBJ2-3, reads NAGVMQNPRHLVRRRGQEARLRCSPMKGHSHVYWYRQLPEEGLKFMVYLQKENIIDESGMPKERFSAEFPKEGPSILRIQQVVRGDSAAYFCASSSTTTDTQYFGPGTRLTVL.

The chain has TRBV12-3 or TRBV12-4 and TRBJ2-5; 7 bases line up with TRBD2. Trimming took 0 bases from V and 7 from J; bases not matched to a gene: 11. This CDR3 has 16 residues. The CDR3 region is CASSLAVQGGGGTQYF. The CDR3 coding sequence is TGTGCCAGCAGTTTAGCGGTTCAGGGTGGGGGGGGGACCCAGTACTTC.

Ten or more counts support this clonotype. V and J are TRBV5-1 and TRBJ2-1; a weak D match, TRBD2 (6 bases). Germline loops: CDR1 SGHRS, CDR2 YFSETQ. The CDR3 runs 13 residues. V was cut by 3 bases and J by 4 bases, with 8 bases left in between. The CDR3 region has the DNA TGCGCCAGCAGCTCGGGACTTTACAATGAGCAGTTCTTC. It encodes CASSSGLYNEQFF.

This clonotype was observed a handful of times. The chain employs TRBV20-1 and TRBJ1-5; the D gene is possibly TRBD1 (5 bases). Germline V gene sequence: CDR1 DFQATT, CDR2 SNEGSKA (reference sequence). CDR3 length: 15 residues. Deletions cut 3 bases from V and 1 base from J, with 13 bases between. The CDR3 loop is CSARPGVESNQPQHF. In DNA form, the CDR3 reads TGCAGTGCTAGGCCGGGGGTCGAGAGCAATCAGCCCCAGCATTTT.

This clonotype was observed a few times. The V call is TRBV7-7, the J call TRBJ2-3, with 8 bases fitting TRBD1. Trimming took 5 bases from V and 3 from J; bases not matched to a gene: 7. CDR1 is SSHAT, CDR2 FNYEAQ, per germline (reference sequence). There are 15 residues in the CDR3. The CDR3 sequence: CASSPVGTGTDTQYF. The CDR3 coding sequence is TGTGCCAGCAGCCCGGTAGGGACAGGTACAGATACGCAGTATTTT.

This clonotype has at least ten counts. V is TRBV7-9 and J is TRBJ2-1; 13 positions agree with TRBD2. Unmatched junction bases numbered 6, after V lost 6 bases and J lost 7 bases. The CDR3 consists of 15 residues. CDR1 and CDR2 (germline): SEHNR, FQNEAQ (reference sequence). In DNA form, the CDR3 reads TGTGCCAGCAGACCCGGGACTAGCGGGGATAATGAGCAGTTCTTC. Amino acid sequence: CASRPGTSGDNEQFF.

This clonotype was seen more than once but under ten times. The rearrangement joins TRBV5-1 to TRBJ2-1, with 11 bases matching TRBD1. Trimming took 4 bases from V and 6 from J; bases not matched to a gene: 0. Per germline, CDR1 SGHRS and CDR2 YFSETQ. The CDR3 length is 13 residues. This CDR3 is CASSGQGANEQFF. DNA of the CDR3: TGCGCCAGCAGCGGACAGGGGGCCAATGAGCAGTTCTTC.

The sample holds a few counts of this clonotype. As DNA, the CDR3 is TGCAGCGCCCATGACACCGGGGAGCTGTTTTTT. Protein sequence: CSAHDTGELFF. The J gene is TRBJ2-2, the V gene TRBV29-1; D call uncertain. The CDR3 runs 11 residues. The germline V and J ends were trimmed by 7 bases and 3 bases, with 6 bases remaining between them. Germline loops: CDR1 SQVTM, CDR2 ANQGSEA.

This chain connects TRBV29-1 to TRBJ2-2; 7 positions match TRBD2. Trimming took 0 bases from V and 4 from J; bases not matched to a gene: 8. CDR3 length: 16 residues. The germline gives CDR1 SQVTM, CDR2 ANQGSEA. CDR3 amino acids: CSVEERAGFGTGELFF. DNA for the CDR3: TGCAGCGTTGAAGAAAGAGCGGGGTTCGGCACCGGGGAGCTGTTTTTT.

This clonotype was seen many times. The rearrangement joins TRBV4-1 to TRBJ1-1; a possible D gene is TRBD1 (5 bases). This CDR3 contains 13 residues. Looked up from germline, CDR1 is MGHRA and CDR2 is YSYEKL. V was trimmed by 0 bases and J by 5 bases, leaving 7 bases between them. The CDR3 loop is CASSQEWGTEAFF. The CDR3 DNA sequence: TGCGCCAGCAGCCAAGAATGGGGGACTGAAGCTTTCTTT.

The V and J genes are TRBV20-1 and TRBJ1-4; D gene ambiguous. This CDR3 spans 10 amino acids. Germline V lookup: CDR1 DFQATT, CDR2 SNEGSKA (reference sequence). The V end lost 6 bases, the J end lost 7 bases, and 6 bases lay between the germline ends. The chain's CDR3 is CSAVAEKLFF. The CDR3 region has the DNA TGCAGTGCCGTAGCTGAAAAACTGTTTTTT.

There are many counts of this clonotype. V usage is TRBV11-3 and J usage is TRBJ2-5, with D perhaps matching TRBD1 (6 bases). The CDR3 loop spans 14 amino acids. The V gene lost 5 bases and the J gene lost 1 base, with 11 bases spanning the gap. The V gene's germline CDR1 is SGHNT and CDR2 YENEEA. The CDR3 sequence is CASSRGQFQETQYF. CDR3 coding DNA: TGTGCCAGCAGCCGAGGACAGTTCCAAGAGACCCAGTACTTC.

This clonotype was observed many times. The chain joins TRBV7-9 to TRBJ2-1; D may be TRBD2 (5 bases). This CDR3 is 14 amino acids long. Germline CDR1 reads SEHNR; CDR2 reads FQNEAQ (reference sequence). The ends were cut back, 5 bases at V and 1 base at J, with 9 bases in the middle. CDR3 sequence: CASSGIASYNEQFF. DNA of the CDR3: TGTGCCAGCAGCGGGATAGCGTCCTACAATGAGCAGTTCTTC.

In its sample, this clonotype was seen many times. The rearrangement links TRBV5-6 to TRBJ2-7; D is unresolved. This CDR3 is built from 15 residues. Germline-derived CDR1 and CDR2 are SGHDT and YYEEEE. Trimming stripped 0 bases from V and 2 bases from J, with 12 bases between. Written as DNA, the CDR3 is TGTGCCAGCAGCTTGGGTCAGACAAGCCCCTACGAGCAGTACGTC. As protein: CASSLGQTSPYEQYV.

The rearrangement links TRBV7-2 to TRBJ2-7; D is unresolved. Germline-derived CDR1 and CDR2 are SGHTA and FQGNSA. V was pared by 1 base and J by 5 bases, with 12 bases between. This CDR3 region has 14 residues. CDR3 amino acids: CASSLDYDRDEQYF. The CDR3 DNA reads TGTGCCAGCAGCTTAGACTATGACCGCGACGAGCAGTACTTC.

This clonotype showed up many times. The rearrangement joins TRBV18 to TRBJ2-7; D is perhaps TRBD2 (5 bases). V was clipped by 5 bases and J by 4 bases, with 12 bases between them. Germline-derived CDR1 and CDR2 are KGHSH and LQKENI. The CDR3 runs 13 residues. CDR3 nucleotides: TGTGCCAGCTCATCCGGGGTAGATTACGAGCAGTACGTC. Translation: CASSSGVDYEQYV.

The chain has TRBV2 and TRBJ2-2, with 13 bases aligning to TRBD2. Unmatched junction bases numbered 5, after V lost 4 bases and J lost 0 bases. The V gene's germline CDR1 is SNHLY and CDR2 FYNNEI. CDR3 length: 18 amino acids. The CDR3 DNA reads TGTGCCAGCAGTGCCGGGACTAGCGGGGTTGCGAACACCGGGGAGCTGTTTTTT. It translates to CASSAGTSGVANTGELFF.

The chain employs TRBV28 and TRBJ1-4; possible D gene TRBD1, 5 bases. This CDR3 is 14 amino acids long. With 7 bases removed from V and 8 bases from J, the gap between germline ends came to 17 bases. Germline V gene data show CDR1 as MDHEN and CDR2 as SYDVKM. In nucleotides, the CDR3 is TGTGCCAGCACCCCGGGAGGGGCGGGGGAAAAACTGTTTTTT. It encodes CASTPGGAGEKLFF. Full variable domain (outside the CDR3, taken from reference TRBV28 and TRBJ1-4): DVKVTQSSRYLVKRTGEKVFLECVQDMDHENMFWYRQDPGLGLRLIYFSYDVKMKEKGDIPEGYSVSREKKERFSLILESASTNQTSMYLCASTPGGAGEKLFFGSGTQLSVL.

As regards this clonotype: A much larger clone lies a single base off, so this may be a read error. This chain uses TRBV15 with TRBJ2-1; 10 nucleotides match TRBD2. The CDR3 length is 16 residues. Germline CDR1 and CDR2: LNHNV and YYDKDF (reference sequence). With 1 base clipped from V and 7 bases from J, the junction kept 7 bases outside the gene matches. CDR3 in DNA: TGTGCCACCAGCAGAGTTCTACTAGCGGGGCGTAATGAGCAGTTCTTC. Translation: CATSRVLLAGRNEQFF.

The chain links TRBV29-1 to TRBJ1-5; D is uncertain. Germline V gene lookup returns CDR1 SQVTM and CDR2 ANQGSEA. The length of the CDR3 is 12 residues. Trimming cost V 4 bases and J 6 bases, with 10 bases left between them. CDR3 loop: CSVGLSGQPQHF. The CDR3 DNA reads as TGCAGCGTTGGCCTCTCGGGTCAGCCCCAGCATTTT.